What follows are 23 T cell receptor beta chains derived from one specimen sequenced in a study of tumour-infiltrating T cells in Burkitt lymphoma. Using immunoSEQ multiplex PCR, the repertoire was profiled, and TCRdb retains in-frame clones only, with some absent. The profile shows about 14,000 clones, 30% of them singletons. The material sequenced was tumor tissue. The receptor set was obtained from a human donor with diffuse large B-cell lymphoma.

The chain links TRBV5-4 to TRBJ2-2; 9 bases line up with TRBD2. Germline loops: CDR1 SGHNT, CDR2 YYREEE (reference sequence). The junction had 9 bases not matched to a gene; V was cut back by 4 bases and J by 8 bases. The CDR3 loop spans 15 amino acids. CDR3 sequence (DNA): TGTGCCAGCAGCCAAGGGACTAGCCCTAGGGGGGAGCTGTTTTTT. Amino acids: CASSQGTSPRGELFF.

This chain connects TRBV5-1 to TRBJ1-1; TRBD1 agrees at 8 bases. CDR3 size: 16 residues. The V segment lost 1 base and the J segment 1 base; nucleotides outside the gene matches: 6. Germline V gene lookup returns CDR1 SGHRS and CDR2 YFSETQ. The CDR3 loop is CASSLPQGAGNTEAFF. The DNA for the CDR3 is TGCGCCAGCAGCTTGCCCCAGGGGGCGGGGAACACTGAAGCTTTCTTT.

This clone has only a few counts. The chain is built from TRBV28 and TRBJ1-5; D unclear. Trimming shortened V by 4 bases and J by 1 base, and 5 bases separated the two germline ends. CDR3 size: 13 residues. Germline V CDR1 and CDR2: MDHEN, SYDVKM. The CDR3 is CASSWVSNQPQHF. The DNA of the CDR3 is TGTGCCAGCAGTTGGGTCAGCAATCAGCCCCAGCATTTT.

This clone is deemed medium-sized. The chain combines TRBV6-6 with TRBJ2-1, with 8 bases aligning to TRBD2. With V trimmed by 5 bases and J by 3 bases, 3 bases remained unmatched. The CDR3 has 14 amino acids. Looked up from germline, CDR1 is MNHNY and CDR2 is SVGAGI (reference sequence). The CDR3 is CASSASGGYNEQFF. In nucleotides, the CDR3 is TGTGCCAGCAGTGCGAGCGGGGGCTACAATGAGCAGTTCTTC.

This clone was seen just once. The genes are TRBV9 and TRBJ1-5; possibly TRBD1 for D (5 bases). This CDR3 has 15 residues. V was clipped by 0 bases and J by 3 bases, with 10 bases between them. The V gene's germline CDR1 is SGDLS and CDR2 YYNGEE. The CDR3: CASSVGDGYNQPQHF. DNA of the CDR3: TGTGCCAGCAGCGTAGGGGACGGATACAATCAGCCCCAGCATTTT.

The chain links TRBV19 to TRBJ2-1; 9 nucleotides align to TRBD2. CDR1 LNHDA and CDR2 SQIVND come from the germline V gene (reference sequence). V lost 5 bases to trimming and J lost 3 bases; unmatched junction nucleotides: 8. The CDR3 has 16 residues. The CDR3 coding sequence is TGTGCCAGTAGTCAGATAGCGGGAGCCGTCTACAATGAGCAGTTCTTC. This sequence encodes CASSQIAGAVYNEQFF.

This clone appeared a few times. V usage is TRBV19 and J usage is TRBJ2-1; tentative D call: TRBD1 (6 bases). Looked up from germline, CDR1 is LNHDA and CDR2 is SQIVND (reference sequence). V was clipped by 4 bases and J by 12 bases, with 19 bases between them. This CDR3 region has 14 residues. Here the CDR3 DNA reads TGTGCCAGTAGTACCGCTGGACAGTTTCTGGGGCAGTTCTTC. Its protein product is CASSTAGQFLGQFF.

The rearrangement uses TRBV6-5 and TRBJ2-2; the D gene is possibly TRBD1 (5 bases). Germline values: CDR1 MNHEY, CDR2 SVGAGI. The ends were cut back, 0 bases at V and 4 bases at J, with 9 bases in the middle. This CDR3 comprises 15 residues. CDR3 in amino acids: CASSYSRAVTGELFF. In DNA, the CDR3 is TGTGCCAGCAGTTACTCCAGGGCGGTCACCGGGGAGCTGTTTTTT.

V and J are TRBV4-1 and TRBJ1-2, with D tentatively TRBD1 (5 bases). V lost 0 bases to trimming and J lost 4 bases, with 12 bases between them. Germline V CDR1 and CDR2: MGHRA, YSYEKL. The CDR3 is 15 residues long. The CDR3 DNA is TGCGCCAGCAGCCAAGATCAGGGCGGCGGCTATGGCTACACCTTC. This encodes CASSQDQGGGYGYTF.

The rearrangement uses TRBV29-1 and TRBJ2-1, with TRBD2 identical over 10 bases. The V and J ends lost 6 bases and 0 bases, in that order; junction bases with no gene match: 8. The CDR3 extends over 16 amino acids. CDR1 is SQVTM, CDR2 ANQGSEA, per germline. CDR3 DNA: TGCAGCGTCGCCGGGACTAGCGTCAGCTCCTACAATGAGCAGTTCTTC. Translation: CSVAGTSVSSYNEQFF.

This clone was counted only a few times. The J gene is TRBJ2-2, the V gene TRBV6-1, with 8 positions matching TRBD2. Looked up from germline, CDR1 is MNHNS and CDR2 is SASEGT. The V segment lost 8 bases and the J segment 3 bases; nucleotides outside the gene matches: 5. The CDR3 covers 14 residues. CDR3 residues: CASAPGLDTGELFF. For the CDR3, the DNA is TGTGCCAGCGCTCCGGGACTAGACACCGGGGAGCTGTTTTTT.

J is TRBJ2-1 and V is TRBV5-1; 7 bases match TRBD1. There are 13 residues in the CDR3. Germline CDR1 reads SGHRS; CDR2 reads YFSETQ. V was pared by 4 bases and J by 5 bases, with 3 bases of the junction left unmatched. The CDR3 spells CASSLGQDNEQFF. The CDR3 coding sequence is TGCGCCAGCAGCCTCGGACAGGACAATGAGCAGTTCTTC.

This clone turned up a few times. CDR3 loop: CASSRDRGTEAFF. The DNA for the CDR3 is TGTGCCAGCAGCCGGGACAGGGGAACTGAAGCTTTCTTT. The chain has TRBV5-6 and TRBJ1-1; TRBD1 agrees at 10 bases. J gave up 5 bases and V 4 bases, and 2 bases lay outside the gene matches. The CDR3 is made up of 13 amino acids. Germline-derived CDR1 and CDR2 are SGHDT and YYEEEE. Full variable domain (outside the CDR3, taken from reference TRBV5-6 and TRBJ1-1): DAGVTQSPTHLIKTRGQQVTLRCSPKSGHDTVSWYQQALGQGPQFIFQYYEEEERQRGNFPDRFSGHQFPNYSSELNVNALLLGDSALYLCASSRDRGTEAFFGQGTRLTVV.

In this sample, this clone turned up a few times. The rearrangement links TRBV28 to TRBJ2-6; D is unclear. The V gene's germline CDR1 is MDHEN and CDR2 SYDVKM. V was clipped by 6 bases and J by 4 bases, with 7 bases between them. The CDR3 contains 13 residues. This CDR3 reads CASRVGGANVLTF. The CDR3 nucleotides are TGTGCCAGCAGAGTTGGAGGGGCCAACGTCCTGACTTTC.

This clone was observed a few times. The rearrangement uses TRBV29-1 and TRBJ2-7; either TRBD1 or TRBD2 may fit D (6 bases each). With 7 bases removed from V and 1 base from J, the gap between germline ends came to 17 bases. Germline-derived CDR1 and CDR2 are SQVTM and ANQGSEA. This CDR3 is built from 14 residues. The CDR3 DNA sequence: TGCAGCGCCCTGGGGGAGGACAGTTCCTACGAGCAGTACTTC. As protein: CSALGEDSSYEQYF.

The chain is built from TRBV7-9 and TRBJ1-4; 8 nucleotides match TRBD1. The CDR3 contains 15 residues. The germline gives CDR1 SEHNR, CDR2 FQNEAQ (reference sequence). With V trimmed by 2 bases and J by 8 bases, 7 bases remained unmatched. The CDR3 bases are TGTGCCAGCAGCTTACAGGGGGCGCCGGACGAAAAACTGTTTTTT. It translates to CASSLQGAPDEKLFF.

V gene TRBV2 combines with J gene TRBJ2-1; 9 bases fit TRBD2. V dropped 4 bases and J dropped 6; count of bases not matched to a gene: 13. The CDR3 loop spans 17 amino acids. CDR1 and CDR2 (germline): SNHLY, FYNNEI. Written as DNA, the CDR3 is TGTGCCAGCAGTGCCTCCCCACGAGCGGGAGGACCCAATGAGCAGTTCTTC. It codes for CASSASPRAGGPNEQFF.

This clone was counted only a few times. The rearrangement uses TRBV7-9 and TRBJ1-2; tentative D call: TRBD1 (6 bases). The V end lost 3 bases, the J end lost 6 bases, and 11 bases lay between the germline ends. This CDR3 has 13 amino acids. Germline V gives CDR1 SEHNR, CDR2 FQNEAQ (reference sequence). In nucleotides, the CDR3 is TGTGCCAGCAGCTTCAGGGGAGGGGATGGCTACACCTTC. Translated, it gives CASSFRGGDGYTF.

The chain recombines TRBV20-1 with TRBJ1-1, with D unresolved. The ends were cut back, 5 bases at V and 7 bases at J, with 8 bases in the middle. The CDR3 spans 10 residues. CDR1 is DFQATT and CDR2 is SNEGSKA in the germline V gene (reference sequence). The CDR3 DNA follows: TGCAGTGCTGAAGATTTTGAAGCTTTCTTT. Its protein is CSAEDFEAFF.

The chain has TRBV19 and TRBJ1-2, with 7 bases identical to TRBD1. This CDR3 has 14 amino acids. Germline loops: CDR1 LNHDA, CDR2 SQIVND (reference sequence). The trim removed 4 bases at V and 4 bases at J, leaving 6 bases unmatched. The CDR3 DNA follows: TGTGCCAGTAGTACCCAGACAGGGACCTATGGCTACACCTTC. It translates to CASSTQTGTYGYTF. The full variable domain, its missing parts supplied by reference TRBV19 and TRBJ1-2, is DGGITQSPKYLFRKEGQNVTLSCEQNLNHDAMYWYRQDPGQGLRLIYYSQIVNDFQKGDIAEGYSVSREKKESFPLTVTSAQKNPTAFYLCASSTQTGTYGYTFGSGTRLTVV.

The gene calls are TRBV29-1 and TRBJ2-1; 10 nucleotides line up with TRBD2. The CDR3 totals 18 residues. V was pared by 2 bases and J by 0 bases, with 10 bases of the junction left unmatched. Per germline, CDR1 SQVTM and CDR2 ANQGSEA. The CDR3 DNA follows: TGCAGCGTTGAAAGCCGACTAGCGGGTAGTTTCTCCTACAATGAGCAGTTCTTC. Encoded protein: CSVESRLAGSFSYNEQFF.

V is TRBV30 and J is TRBJ2-1; perhaps D is TRBD1 or TRBD2 (5 bases each). V was shortened by 2 bases and J by 1 base, with 9 bases between the two germline ends. Germline-derived CDR1 and CDR2 are GTSNPN and SVGIG (reference sequence). The CDR3 covers 14 residues. The CDR3 sequence: CAWSLGRSYNEQFF. As DNA, the CDR3 is TGTGCCTGGAGTTTGGGACGGTCCTACAATGAGCAGTTCTTC.

The chain has TRBV7-9 and TRBJ1-1; 10 positions match TRBD1. The CDR3 covers 15 residues. Germline CDR1 and CDR2: SEHNR and FQNEAQ (reference sequence). Losses at the gene ends were 5 bases for V and 4 bases for J; bases not matched to a gene: 7. The chain's CDR3 is CASSIDRGLGTEAFF. The CDR3 DNA follows: TGTGCCAGCAGCATAGACAGGGGGCTGGGCACTGAAGCTTTCTTT.